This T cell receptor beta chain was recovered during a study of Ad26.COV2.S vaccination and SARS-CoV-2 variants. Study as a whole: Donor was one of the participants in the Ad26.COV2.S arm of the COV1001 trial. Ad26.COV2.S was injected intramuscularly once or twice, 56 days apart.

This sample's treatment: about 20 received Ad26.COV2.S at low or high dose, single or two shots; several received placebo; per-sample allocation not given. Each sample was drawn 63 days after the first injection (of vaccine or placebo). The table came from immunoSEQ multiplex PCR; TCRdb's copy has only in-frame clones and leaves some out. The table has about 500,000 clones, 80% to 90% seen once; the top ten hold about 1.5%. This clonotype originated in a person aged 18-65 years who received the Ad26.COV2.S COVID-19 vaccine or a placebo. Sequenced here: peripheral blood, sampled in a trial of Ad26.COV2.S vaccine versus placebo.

The CDR3 DNA is TGTGCCAGCAGCCGGTGGGGAAAAGGGCTGTTTTTT. This sequence encodes CASSRWGKGLFF. The chain has TRBV11-2 and TRBJ1-4; D remains unclear. The CDR3 totals 12 residues. V was clipped by 5 bases and J by 14 bases, with 15 bases between them. Germline CDR1 reads SGHAT; CDR2 reads FQNNGV.